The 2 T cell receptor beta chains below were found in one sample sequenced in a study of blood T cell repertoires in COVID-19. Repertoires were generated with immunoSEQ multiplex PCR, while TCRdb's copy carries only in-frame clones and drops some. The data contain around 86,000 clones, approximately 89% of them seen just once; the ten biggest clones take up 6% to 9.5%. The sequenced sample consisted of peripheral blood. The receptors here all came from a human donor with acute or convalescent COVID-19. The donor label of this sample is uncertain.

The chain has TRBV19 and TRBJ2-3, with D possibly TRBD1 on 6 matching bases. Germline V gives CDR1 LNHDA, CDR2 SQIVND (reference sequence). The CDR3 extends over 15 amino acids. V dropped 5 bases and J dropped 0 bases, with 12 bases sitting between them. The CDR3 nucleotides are TGTGCCAGTAGTCGGGTGGGGGCCAGCACAGATACGCAGTATTTT. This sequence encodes CASSRVGASTDTQYF. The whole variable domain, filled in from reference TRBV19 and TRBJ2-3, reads DGGITQSPKYLFRKEGQNVTLSCEQNLNHDAMYWYRQDPGQGLRLIYYSQIVNDFQKGDIAEGYSVSREKKESFPLTVTSAQKNPTAFYLCASSRVGASTDTQYFGPGTRLTVL.

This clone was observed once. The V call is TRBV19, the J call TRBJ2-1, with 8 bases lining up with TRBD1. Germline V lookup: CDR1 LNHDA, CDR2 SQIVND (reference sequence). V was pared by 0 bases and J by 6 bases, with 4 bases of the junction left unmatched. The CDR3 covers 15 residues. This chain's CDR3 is CASSIDRGLINEQFF. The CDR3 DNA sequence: TGTGCCAGTAGTATAGACAGGGGGCTTATCAATGAGCAGTTCTTC.